This TCR beta chain was found in a study of shared clonotypes between healthy human individuals. Whole-study context: CD4 naive cells filled three plates per donor, CD4 memory three, CD8 naive two and CD8 memory one.

Findings and caveats of the study: With a handful of donors compared, roughly 5% of naive CD4 clonotypes were shared.

Comment on this clone: Antigen specificity is unknown.

Clones were sequenced by immunoSEQ multiplex PCR, and TCRdb holds only the in-frame ones, with some missing. Among fewer than 200,000 clones listed, 60% to 75% were seen once. Unmatched junction bases numbered 6, after V lost 4 bases and J lost 6 bases. The CDR3 consists of 14 residues. The germline CDR1 and CDR2 sequences are SGHNT and YENEEA. Input material: memory CD4+ T cells sorted from blood. This sample's subset: CD45RA-negative fraction. J is TRBJ1-5 and V is TRBV11-3; the match to TRBD1 covers 7 bases. The sequence was collected from a man aged 30 to 45 in good health. Written as DNA, the CDR3 is TGTGCCAGCAGCTCGACAGGGTTGGGTCAGCCCCAGCATTTT. It translates to CASSSTGLGQPQHF.